The 31 T cell receptor beta chains in this list originate from one sample, sequenced in a study of blood T cell repertoires in COVID-19. The assay was immunoSEQ multiplex PCR, and TCRdb's table has in-frame clones only and misses some. The sample carries roughly 150,000 clones, roughly 84% recorded once. Sequencing was done on a sample of peripheral blood. Receptors were obtained from a woman between 50 and 59 years old in a cohort sampled during active or convalescent COVID-19.

The rearrangement links TRBV6-1 to TRBJ1-2, with TRBD1 identical over 11 bases. Trimming took 1 base from V and 5 from J; bases not matched to a gene: 3. The CDR3 contains 15 residues. CDR1 and CDR2 (germline): MNHNS, SASEGT. The CDR3 protein is CASSEEGTGGYGYTF. The CDR3 DNA sequence: TGTGCCAGCAGTGAAGAGGGGACAGGGGGGTATGGCTACACCTTC.

The chain carries TRBV5-1 and TRBJ2-5; 10 positions agree with TRBD1. V dropped 3 bases and J dropped 5; count of bases not matched to a gene: 4. The CDR3 length is 14 residues. Germline V gene lookup returns CDR1 SGHRS and CDR2 YFSETQ. CDR3 region: CASSWGQGRETQYF. As DNA, the CDR3 is TGCGCCAGCAGCTGGGGACAGGGGCGCGAGACCCAGTACTTC.

This clone was counted only a few times. The sample carries other DNA sequences with the same CDR3. The gene calls are TRBV4-1 and TRBJ2-1, with TRBD2 as a possible D gene (5 bases). The CDR3 spans 17 residues. Trimming removed 1 base at V and 0 bases at J, with 13 bases between. The germline V gene has CDR1 MGHRA and CDR2 YSYEKL. This chain's CDR3 is CASSQVDLGFSYNEQFF. CDR3 DNA sequence: TGCGCCAGCAGCCAAGTGGACTTGGGGTTCTCCTACAATGAGCAGTTCTTC.

This clone has more than one count but fewer than ten. The chain combines TRBV30 with TRBJ1-2; 11 bases fit TRBD1. The CDR3 sequence is 15 residues long. The V gene end was trimmed by 2 bases and the J gene end by 5 bases; junction bases not matched to a gene: 7. The germline gives CDR1 GTSNPN, CDR2 SVGIG (reference sequence). The CDR3 reads CAWSKRTGGQYGYTF. The CDR3 DNA follows: TGTGCCTGGAGTAAACGGACAGGGGGCCAGTATGGCTACACCTTC.

The V gene is TRBV19, the J gene TRBJ2-7, with TRBD1 matching over 8 bases. The CDR3 is 14 amino acids. Germline V gene lookup returns CDR1 LNHDA and CDR2 SQIVND (reference sequence). V gave up 5 bases and J gave up 3 bases; unmatched junction bases: 6. The DNA of the CDR3 is TGTGCCAGTAGTCCCGCCGGGACAGGCTACGAGCAGTACTTC. This translates into CASSPAGTGYEQYF.

V gene TRBV21-1 combines with J gene TRBJ1-3. TRBV21-1 is shown as a pseudogene. CDR3 length equals 17 residues. DNA of the CDR3: TGTGCCAGCAGCAAGCATGGGGAGGGAGTTTCTGGAAACACCATATATTTT. As protein: CASSKHGEGVSGNTIYF.

The chain combines TRBV5-5 with TRBJ2-7, with 13 bases identical to TRBD2. Looked up from germline, CDR1 is SGHKS and CDR2 is YYEKEE (reference sequence). Trimming cost V 0 bases and J 13 bases; bases outside gene matches: 10. This CDR3 has 15 amino acids. The CDR3 DNA sequence: TGTGCCAGCAGCTTGGGGACTAGCGGGGGCACCTCTCTCTACTTC. This translates into CASSLGTSGGTSLYF. The full variable domain, rest sourced from reference TRBV5-5 and TRBJ2-7, is DAGVTQSPTHLIKTRGQQVTLRCSPISGHKSVSWYQQVLGQGPQFIFQYYEKEERGRGNFPDRFSARQFPNYSSELNVNALLLGDSALYLCASSLGTSGGTSLYFGPGTRLTVT.

CDR3 sequence: CASSQTDRDNEQFF. The CDR3, as DNA: TGCGCCAGCAGCCAAACGGACAGGGACAATGAGCAGTTCTTC. The chain has TRBV4-1 and TRBJ2-1; 8 bases map to TRBD1. Germline V gene data show CDR1 as MGHRA and CDR2 as YSYEKL. The CDR3 totals 14 residues. The junction had 2 bases not matched to a gene; V was cut back by 2 bases and J by 5 bases.

The V and J genes are TRBV11-2 and TRBJ2-3, with D uncertain. Germline V gene data show CDR1 as SGHAT and CDR2 as FQNNGV. Trimming removed 6 bases at V and 2 bases at J, with 6 bases between. The CDR3 length is 12 residues. CDR3 protein: CASSFYTDTQYF. The CDR3 DNA reads TGTGCCAGCAGTTTTTACACAGATACGCAGTATTTT.

V is TRBV5-1 and J is TRBJ1-1; 7 positions match TRBD1. The V and J ends lost 7 bases and 5 bases, in that order; junction bases with no gene match: 5. Per the germline V gene, CDR1 is SGHRS and CDR2 is YFSETQ. CDR3 size: 12 residues. The DNA for the CDR3 is TGCGCCAGCTCGACAGGGAGGACTGAAGCTTTCTTT. It yields the protein CASSTGRTEAFF.

The chain has TRBV5-1 and TRBJ1-6; TRBD1 is a possible D gene (6 bases). Germline V CDR1 and CDR2: SGHRS, YFSETQ. V shed 6 bases and J shed 10 bases, with 14 bases lying between them. The CDR3 sequence is 13 residues long. CDR3 DNA: TGCGCCAGCACCACAGGGATGGGATCACCCCTCCACTTT. Translation: CASTTGMGSPLHF. The full variable domain, completed using reference TRBV5-1 and TRBJ1-6, is KAGVTQTPRYLIKTRGQQVTLSCSPISGHRSVSWYQQTPGQGLQFLFEYFSETQRNKGNFPGRFSGRQFSNSRSEMNVSTLELGDSALYLCASTTGMGSPLHFGNGTRLTVT.

The chain recombines TRBV7-9 with TRBJ2-5; 7 positions agree with TRBD1. Looked up from germline, CDR1 is SEHNR and CDR2 is FQNEAQ (reference sequence). Unmatched junction bases numbered 8, after V lost 5 bases and J lost 2 bases. The CDR3 sequence is 15 residues long. Here the CDR3 reads CASSARTGPQETQYF. In DNA, the CDR3 is TGTGCCAGCAGCGCCCGGACAGGACCACAAGAGACCCAGTACTTC. The full variable domain, rest sourced from reference TRBV7-9 and TRBJ2-5, is DTGVSQNPRHKITKRGQNVTFRCDPISEHNRLYWYRQTLGQGPEFLTYFQNEAQLEKSRLLSDRFSAERPKGSFSTLEIQRTEQGDSAMYLCASSARTGPQETQYFGPGTRLLVL.

This chain joins TRBV6-2 or TRBV6-3 and TRBJ1-4; 7 bases map to TRBD1. CDR3 length: 12 residues. V shed 5 bases and J 13 bases; nucleotides not matched to a gene: 7. The V gene's germline CDR1 is MNHEY and CDR2 SVGEGT. CDR3 nucleotides: TGTGCCAGCAGTCCCCGGACAGGCGGACTGTTTTTT. It specifies CASSPRTGGLFF.

The chain is built from TRBV29-1 and TRBJ1-2, with 7 nucleotides matching TRBD1. The V gene end was trimmed by 1 base and the J gene end by 4 bases; junction bases not matched to a gene: 6. Germline lookup yields CDR1 SQVTM and CDR2 ANQGSEA. The CDR3 is 14 amino acids. CDR3 in DNA: TGCAGCGTTGAAGGAGGGGGCGATTCCTATGGCTACACCTTC. Amino acid sequence: CSVEGGGDSYGYTF.

V and J are TRBV5-1 and TRBJ1-6; D gene unclear. The V gene lost 1 base and the J gene lost 8 bases, with 10 bases spanning the gap. The CDR3 totals 14 residues. In germline, CDR1 is SGHRS, CDR2 YFSETQ. The CDR3: CASSLQAGDSPLHF. The CDR3 DNA follows: TGCGCCAGCAGCTTGCAGGCCGGGGATTCACCCCTCCACTTT.

The J gene is TRBJ1-3, the V gene TRBV5-1; TRBD1 matches at 8 bases. The CDR3 extends over 16 amino acids. V lost 2 bases to trimming and J lost 4 bases; unmatched junction nucleotides: 8. Germline V gives CDR1 SGHRS, CDR2 YFSETQ. The CDR3 DNA sequence: TGCGCCAGCAGCTTTTCCGGGACAGGTTCCGGAAACACCATATATTTT. Translating gives CASSFSGTGSGNTIYF.

This chain joins TRBV5-4 and TRBJ1-6, with 7 bases identical to TRBD1. Germline V gene lookup returns CDR1 SGHNT and CDR2 YYREEE (reference sequence). The V and J ends lost 3 bases and 4 bases, in that order; junction bases with no gene match: 7. The CDR3 extends over 16 amino acids. The CDR3 region is CASSYGTVTYNSPLHF. The CDR3 nucleotides read TGTGCCAGCAGCTACGGGACAGTAACTTATAATTCACCCCTCCACTTT.

Here the CDR3 reads CASSPRGVSEQFF. The DNA for the CDR3 is TGTGCCAGCAGCCCTAGGGGCGTTTCTGAGCAGTTCTTC. This rearrangement joins TRBV11-3 to TRBJ2-1; D might be TRBD1 (5 bases). This CDR3 is 13 amino acids long. Trimming shortened V by 5 bases and J by 9 bases, and 14 bases separated the two germline ends. Germline V gene lookup returns CDR1 SGHNT and CDR2 YENEEA.

The J gene is TRBJ2-5, the V gene TRBV5-6; 15 nucleotides align to TRBD2. Losses at the gene ends were 0 bases for V and 5 bases for J; bases not matched to a gene: 2. The CDR3 has 16 residues. Germline lookup yields CDR1 SGHDT and CDR2 YYEEEE. The CDR3 bases are TGTGCCAGCAGCTTGGGGACTAGCGGGGGGGCCGAGACCCAGTACTTC. It encodes CASSLGTSGGAETQYF.

The chain joins TRBV21-1 to TRBJ1-1; the table's D gene call, TRBD1, was not cross checked with the DNA. TRBV21-1 is reported as a pseudogene. The CDR3 is 19 residues long. CDR3 nucleotides: TGTGCCAGCAGCAAAGCACAGGGACAGGGGGCTTGGTGGTGTACTGAAGCTTTCTTT. Translation gives CASSKAQGQGAWWCTEAFF.

This chain uses TRBV19 with TRBJ1-5, with a weak D call TRBD1 (5 bases). The V and J ends lost 5 bases and 7 bases respectively, with 9 bases between them. The CDR3 length is 12 residues. The V gene's germline CDR1 is LNHDA and CDR2 SQIVND (reference sequence). CDR3 nucleotides: TGTGCCAGTAGTTGGAGGGGCCAGCCCCAGCATTTT. This gives the protein CASSWRGQPQHF.

V usage is TRBV5-1 and J usage is TRBJ1-1, with 8 nucleotides matching TRBD1. The CDR3 is made up of 15 amino acids. Germline V gene data show CDR1 as SGHRS and CDR2 as YFSETQ. J gave up 4 bases and V 0 bases, and 5 bases lay outside the gene matches. CDR3 region: CASSLAYDRGTEAFF. The CDR3 DNA reads TGCGCCAGCAGCTTGGCGTATGACAGGGGCACTGAAGCTTTCTTT.

J is TRBJ1-2 and V is TRBV30; TRBD1 aligns across 7 bases. The V segment lost 0 bases and the J segment 7 bases; nucleotides outside the gene matches: 8. The CDR3 contains 14 residues. CDR1 is GTSNPN and CDR2 is SVGIG in the germline V gene (reference sequence). DNA of the CDR3: TGTGCCTGGAGTGTACTTGACAGGGCATTTGGCTACACCTTC. Residues: CAWSVLDRAFGYTF.

V gene TRBV3-1 (or the pseudogene TRBV3-2) combines with J gene TRBJ2-2; no reliable D call. The CDR3 contains 15 residues. With 4 bases removed from V and 3 bases from J, the gap between germline ends came to 12 bases. Germline V gives CDR1 LGHDT, CDR2 YNNKEL (reference sequence). As DNA, the CDR3 is TGTGCCAGCAGCCCCCGCGGTGCGTACACCGGGGAGCTGTTTTTT. Translated: CASSPRGAYTGELFF.

The chain has TRBV9 and TRBJ1-4, with no clear D. The germline V gene encodes CDR1 SGDLS and CDR2 YYNGEE. This CDR3 region has 15 residues. Trimming shortened V by 4 bases and J by 0 bases, and 10 bases separated the two germline ends. The CDR3 protein is CASSSRVATNEKLFF. The CDR3 DNA sequence: TGTGCCAGCAGCAGTCGAGTTGCAACTAATGAAAAACTGTTTTTT.

The chain joins TRBV25-1 to TRBJ1-1; D unresolved. The CDR3 contains 14 residues. Germline V gene lookup returns CDR1 MGHDK and CDR2 SYGVNS. The V gene lost 4 bases and the J gene lost 1 base, with 10 bases spanning the gap. The CDR3 region is CASSARTGNTEAFF. CDR3 coding DNA: TGTGCCAGCAGTGCGCGGACTGGGAACACTGAAGCTTTCTTT.

This chain links TRBV11-2 with TRBJ2-7, with D possibly TRBD1 on 6 matching bases. CDR1 and CDR2 from the germline V gene are SGHAT and FQNNGV. Trimming left V 5 bases short and J 2 bases short, with 16 bases between. The CDR3 is 15 amino acids. This chain's CDR3 is CASSLAAGAAYEQYF. In DNA form, the CDR3 reads TGTGCCAGCAGCCTCGCGGCAGGGGCGGCCTACGAGCAGTACTTC.

The chain combines TRBV5-4 with TRBJ2-6; 11 bases match TRBD1. Germline CDR1 and CDR2: SGHNT and YYREEE (reference sequence). V shed 6 bases and J 1 base; nucleotides not matched to a gene: 6. The CDR3 covers 17 residues. The CDR3: CASTTGQGASGANVLTF. Written as DNA, the CDR3 is TGTGCCAGCACCACCGGACAGGGGGCGTCTGGGGCCAACGTCCTGACTTTC.

This chain links TRBV9 with TRBJ2-7; possible D gene TRBD1, 5 bases. Germline-derived CDR1 and CDR2 are SGDLS and YYNGEE. V was clipped by 0 bases and J by 2 bases, with 9 bases between them. CDR3 size: 14 residues. Here the CDR3 reads CASSVAQGAYEQYF. The CDR3 region has the DNA TGTGCCAGCAGCGTAGCCCAGGGTGCCTACGAGCAGTACTTC.

The chain joins TRBV5-5 to TRBJ1-2, with D hard to call. The germline V gene encodes CDR1 SGHKS and CDR2 YYEKEE (reference sequence). V lost 1 base to trimming and J lost 4 bases, with 14 bases between them. The CDR3 totals 15 residues. The CDR3 DNA sequence: TGTGCCAGCAGCTTGACAGACGGTGAACCCTATGGCTACACCTTC. It encodes CASSLTDGEPYGYTF.

This clone has just a few counts. The rearrangement uses TRBV5-4 and TRBJ2-7; TRBD2 matches 11 bases. The CDR3 spans 15 residues. Trimming took 1 base from V and 2 from J; bases not matched to a gene: 2. Germline CDR1 is SGHNT and CDR2 is YYREEE (reference sequence). CDR3 sequence reads: CASSLRLAGTYEQYF. The CDR3 DNA reads TGTGCCAGCAGCTTGCGACTAGCGGGGACCTACGAGCAGTACTTC.